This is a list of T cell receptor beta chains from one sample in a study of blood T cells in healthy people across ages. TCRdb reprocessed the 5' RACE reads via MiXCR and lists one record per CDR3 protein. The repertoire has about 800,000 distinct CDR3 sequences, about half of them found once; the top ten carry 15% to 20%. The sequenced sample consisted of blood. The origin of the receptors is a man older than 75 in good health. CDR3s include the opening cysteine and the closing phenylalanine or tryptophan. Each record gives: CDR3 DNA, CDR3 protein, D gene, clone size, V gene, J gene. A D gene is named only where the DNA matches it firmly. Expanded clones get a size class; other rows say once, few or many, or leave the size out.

TGTGCCAGCAGCCTTAGCGGGAGGCCCTTGGTGGATGAGCAGTTCTTC,CASSLSGRPLVDEQFF,TRBD2,.,TRBV11-2,TRBJ2-1
TGTGCCAGCAGCCAAGAGGGGGGTAGGGGCACCCCTTCCTACAAGCAGTACTTC,CASSQEGGRGTPSYKQYF,.,.,TRBV3-1,TRBJ2-4
TGCGCCAGCAGCGCCCTCACGGGGGCTAGTAGTCCGAAAGAGCAGTACTTC,CASSALTGASSPKEQYF,.,.,TRBV5-1,TRBJ2-7
TGTGCCAGCAGCTTGGACCCTCGGAGTACAGATACGCAGTATTTT,CASSLDPRSTDTQYF,.,.,TRBV7-8,TRBJ2-3
TGTGCCAGCAGCCCCGGCAACCTTAGAACCCGTAGGGCCACATACGAGCAGTTCTTC,CASSPGNLRTRRATYEQFF,.,few,TRBV14,TRBJ2-1
TGTGCCAGCAGGTCCGGGACGGCCTTTGGAGATACGCAGTATTTT,CASRSGTAFGDTQYF,.,.,TRBV2,TRBJ2-3
TGTGCCAGCAGTGAAACGCGGGGGTTTTCACCCCTCCACTTT,CASSETRGFSPLHF,.,.,TRBV25-1,TRBJ1-6
TGTGCCAGCAGCGTAGGGGAAAATTGGGCCTACGAGCAGTACTTC,CASSVGENWAYEQYF,.,.,TRBV9,TRBJ2-7
TGTGCCACCAACCCCGGGCAGGGCTCCTACAATGAGCAGTTCTTC,CATNPGQGSYNEQFF,.,.,TRBV15,TRBJ2-1
TGCGCCAGCTGTACTGGCGGGGGGACAGATACGCAGTATTTT,CASCTGGGTDTQYF,TRBD2,.,TRBV5-1,TRBJ2-3
TGTGCCAGCAGCTTAACGTGGGGGAGGGGAAGCACAGATACGCAGTATTTT,CASSLTWGRGSTDTQYF,TRBD2,few,TRBV7-3,TRBJ2-3
TGTGCCAGCAGCGTATCCCGTAGCTCCTACGAGCAGTACTTC,CASSVSRSSYEQYF,.,few,TRBV7-2,TRBJ2-7
TGTGCCAGCAGCGACGGGACTCTGGGAAATACGCAGTATTTT,CASSDGTLGNTQYF,.,.,TRBV6-5,TRBJ2-3
TGTGCCATCAGCCCCCGGGACTCTGAGGGAAACATTCAGTACTTC,CAISPRDSEGNIQYF,.,few,TRBV10-3,TRBJ2-4
TGCGTCAGCAGCTACAGCTTAGGAATTAATGAAAAACTGTTTTTT,CVSSYSLGINEKLFF,.,.,TRBV4-3,TRBJ1-4
TGTGCCAGCAGCTTAAGGCGCGAGGGCAACACTGAAGCTTTCTTT,CASSLRREGNTEAFF,.,.,TRBV7-3,TRBJ1-1
TGTGCCACCAGTGATCCGACAGGGGCGTATGGCTACACCTTC,CATSDPTGAYGYTF,TRBD1,few,TRBV24-1,TRBJ1-2
TGTGCCAGCAGCGAATCCGGGGCCTACCAAGAGACCCAGTACTTC,CASSESGAYQETQYF,.,few,TRBV9,TRBJ2-5
TGTGCCAGCAGTGGTGTCAACACTGAAGCTTTCTTT,CASSGVNTEAFF,.,few,TRBV7-8,TRBJ1-1
TGTGCCAGCAGTCCCCCGGACAGGGGGCGTGACATTCAGTACTTC,CASSPPDRGRDIQYF,TRBD1,few,TRBV28,TRBJ2-4
TGTGCCAGCAGTAGATCCGGGCCCCAGAGCTCCTACAATGAGCAGTTCTTC,CASSRSGPQSSYNEQFF,.,.,TRBV2,TRBJ2-1
TGTGCCAGCAGCCCCGGACGGAAAGAGATGGAGCAGTTCTTC,CASSPGRKEMEQFF,.,.,TRBV7-2,TRBJ2-1
TGCAGTGCGGCGGGAAGCTCCTACAATGAGCAGTACTTC,CSAAGSSYNEQYF,.,.,TRBV20-1,TRBJ2-7
TGTGCCATCAGTGAGCCACAGGGAAATGGCTACACCTTC,CAISEPQGNGYTF,.,.,TRBV10-3,TRBJ1-2
TGCGCCAGCAGCCCTCAGGGACAGGGTCCTTCACCCCTCCACTTT,CASSPQGQGPSPLHF,TRBD1,.,TRBV5-1,TRBJ1-6
TGTGCCAGCAGCTTATATGGGGGGGACGACAGTGAGCAGTTCTTC,CASSLYGGDDSEQFF,TRBD2,.,TRBV7-2,TRBJ2-1
TGCGCCAGCTATTGGGACAGGGGAGGCGAGCAGTACTTC,CASYWDRGGEQYF,TRBD1,once,TRBV5-1,TRBJ2-7
TGTGCCAGCAGGGCCGGACAGCGCACAGATACGCAGTATTTT,CASRAGQRTDTQYF,.,few,TRBV6-6,TRBJ2-3
TGTGCCAGCGGGAAGCAGGGGGTTGGTAACAATCAGCCCCAGCATTTT,CASGKQGVGNNQPQHF,TRBD1,few,TRBV2,TRBJ1-5
TGTGCCAGCAGCTTTAGCGGGAGCCCAGGCAATGAGCAGTTCTTC,CASSFSGSPGNEQFF,TRBD2,many,TRBV7-2,TRBJ2-1
TGTGCCAGCAGCCCGACAGGGTCCGGCCCTGAGACCCAGTACTTC,CASSPTGSGPETQYF,TRBD1,.,TRBV7-2,TRBJ2-5
TGTGCCAGCAGTTCTAAGGGGCCCACAGCAGGGTCACCCCTCCACTTT,CASSSKGPTAGSPLHF,.,few,TRBV2,TRBJ1-6
TGTGCCAGCAGATCAGCAGGGGAGGGAGGCAAAAACATTCAGTACTTC,CASRSAGEGGKNIQYF,.,.,TRBV12-3/TRBV12-4,TRBJ2-4
TGTGCCAGCAGTTTGGGCCCCCCCGAGCAGTTCTTC,CASSLGPPEQFF,.,.,TRBV12-3/TRBV12-4,TRBJ2-1
TGTGCCAGCAGCTTAGTGGCGGGAGCGGGGGATACGCAGTATTTT,CASSLVAGAGDTQYF,TRBD2,.,TRBV7-2,TRBJ2-3
TGTGCCAGCAGTTCAACCACAGGGGAAGCTTTCTTT,CASSSTTGEAFF,.,.,TRBV12-3/TRBV12-4,TRBJ1-1
TGCGCCAGCAGCCACGACAGGGAACAAGAGACCCAGTACTTC,CASSHDREQETQYF,TRBD1,.,TRBV5-1,TRBJ2-5
TGCGCCAGCAGCACCAAGACAGGGGGCTTCAATGAGCAGTTCTTC,CASSTKTGGFNEQFF,TRBD1,.,TRBV4-3,TRBJ2-1
TGTGCCCGCGGGATCAGCAGGGGCGCAGATACGCAGTATTTT,CARGISRGADTQYF,.,few,TRBV11-3,TRBJ2-3
TGTGCCAGCAGTTACTCCCTAGCTGGAGGCCCTCTTAATGAGCAGTTCTTC,CASSYSLAGGPLNEQFF,.,.,TRBV6-5,TRBJ2-1
TGCAGCGTTTCCGAGTTCAATCAGCCCCAGCATTTT,CSVSEFNQPQHF,.,few,TRBV29-1,TRBJ1-5
TGTGCCAGTACCAGGACAGAGCAGAATGAAAAACTGTTTTTT,CASTRTEQNEKLFF,.,.,TRBV19,TRBJ1-4
TGCGCCAGCAGGGAAGGGGGCAGGGACTATGGCTACACCTTC,CASREGGRDYGYTF,TRBD1,.,TRBV5-1,TRBJ1-2
TGTGCCAGCAGCTTGTCGTTGTTAGCGGGAGGGCCGCATGAGCAGTTCTTC,CASSLSLLAGGPHEQFF,TRBD2,.,TRBV5-4,TRBJ2-1
TGTGCCAGCAGCCCAGCGAGAGGTTTTTCCAATGAGCAGTTCTTC,CASSPARGFSNEQFF,.,.,TRBV5-4,TRBJ2-1
TGTGCCAGCAGTTCAACCCGGACAGGAGATGAAAAACTGTTTTTT,CASSSTRTGDEKLFF,TRBD1,.,TRBV6-2/TRBV6-3,TRBJ1-4
TGTGCCAGTGGTAGAGCGGGTAACACAGATACGCAGTATTTT,CASGRAGNTDTQYF,.,many,TRBV28,TRBJ2-3
TGCGCCAGCAGCCCATTGACAGACCGCACAGATACGCAGTATTTT,CASSPLTDRTDTQYF,.,.,TRBV5-1,TRBJ2-3
TGTGCCAGCGGCCAACGGTCAGCCCAAGAGACCCAGTACTTC,CASGQRSAQETQYF,.,.,TRBV3-1,TRBJ2-5
TGTGCCAGCAGCGCCTCAGGGGAGGACTATGGCTACACCTTC,CASSASGEDYGYTF,.,.,TRBV21-1,TRBJ1-2
TGTGCCAGCAGCTTATACAGGGCAGATACGCAGTATTTT,CASSLYRADTQYF,.,.,TRBV7-2,TRBJ2-3
TGCAGCGTTGAGGGGATAGGGGACTACTACGAGCAGTACTTC,CSVEGIGDYYEQYF,TRBD2,.,TRBV29-1,TRBJ2-7
TGTGCCAACAGCCAAGGACTAGCGGGAGGATACACAGATACGCAGTATTTT,CANSQGLAGGYTDTQYF,TRBD2,.,TRBV4-2,TRBJ2-3